This T cell receptor beta chain was recorded in a study of response to subunit inactivated influenza vaccine. TCRdb processed the RT-PCR reads anew with MiXCR; each CDR3 protein has one entry. In the table there are around 850,000 distinct CDR3 sequences, about a fifth of which are singletons. Overall study findings and caveats: There was a suggestion from the authors that each seasonal influenza vaccination recruits few new T cells.

Only a few counts were recorded for this clonotype. No antigen is known for it. J gave up 6 bases and V 0 bases, and 5 bases lay outside the gene matches. CDR1 is MNHEY and CDR2 is SVGAGI in the germline V gene. This CDR3 spans 16 amino acids. Source: PBMCs from blood, taken roughly 5 days after vaccination. The chain joins TRBV6-5 to TRBJ2-1; the match to TRBD2 covers 10 bases. This clonotype was sampled from a man between 50 and 59 years old who received an inactivated influenza vaccine. DNA for the CDR3: TGTGCCAGCAGTTACTCGGCCAGCGGGGGGGCCAATGAGCAGTTCTTC. Its protein is CASSYSASGGANEQFF.